The clone carrying this T cell receptor (beta chain) came up a few times. What it binds is unknown. TCRdb called the RT-PCR reads again in MiXCR, with one record for every CDR3 protein. Among 500,000 to 550,000 distinct CDR3 sequences listed, under 8.5% were seen once. The source of the sample is a study of response to subunit inactivated influenza vaccine. The CDR3 is 11 amino acids. The germline CDR1 and CDR2 sequences are MNHNY and SVGAGI (reference sequence). Trimming pared 5 bases from V and 9 bases from J, leaving 10 bases between. Study-level points and caveats: It was suggested by the authors that few new T cells are recruited by each seasonal influenza vaccination.

The sequenced sample was PBMCs from blood, obtained around 25 months after vaccination. The origin of this receptor is a man aged 50-75 years who received an inactivated influenza vaccine. The chain is built from TRBV6-6 and TRBJ2-5, with D hard to call. CDR3 residues: CASSRRWAQYF. The CDR3 DNA reads as TGTGCCAGCAGTCGTAGATGGGCCCAGTACTTC.